The 30 T cell receptor beta chains presented below share a single source sample, sequenced in a study of T cell repertoires in cytomegalovirus infection. A single record per CDR3 protein comes from TCRdb applying MiXCR to the reads. The sample has roughly 760,000 distinct CDR3 sequences, roughly 35% seen once. Sample: PBMCs. The receptors were sampled from a human donor in good health (CMV status not recorded). Some clones in this sample may be carry-over from other donors' samples.

The chain couples TRBV28 to TRBJ2-7; 7 bases line up with TRBD1. The CDR3 is 15 residues long. Looked up from germline, CDR1 is MDHEN and CDR2 is SYDVKM. The V gene end was trimmed by 6 bases and the J gene end by 3 bases; junction bases not matched to a gene: 11. The chain's CDR3 is CASRKQGNGNYEQYF. CDR3 in DNA: TGTGCCAGCAGAAAACAGGGGAACGGGAACTACGAGCAGTACTTC.

The chain employs TRBV19 and TRBJ1-2; D unclear. The germline V gene encodes CDR1 LNHDA and CDR2 SQIVND (reference sequence). V lost 8 bases to trimming and J lost 8 bases, with 24 bases between them. This CDR3 contains 15 residues. Here the CDR3 DNA reads TGTGCCAGTTCAGGATTCGGCACGCGGGCCTACGGCTACACCTTC. Translating it yields CASSGFGTRAYGYTF.

The chain has TRBV7-9 and TRBJ1-2; D may be TRBD1 (5 bases). Germline V gives CDR1 SEHNR, CDR2 FQNEAQ (reference sequence). This CDR3 comprises 15 residues. V was trimmed by 1 base and J by 7 bases, leaving 16 bases between them. The CDR3: CASSLGTDTRVGYTF. The CDR3 region has the DNA TGTGCCAGCAGCTTAGGAACGGACACTCGTGTTGGCTACACCTTC.

The CDR3 DNA reads TGTGCCAGCAGTTTCGAGGGGCCTGAAGCTTTCTTT. As protein: CASSFEGPEAFF. The chain links TRBV6-1 to TRBJ1-1, with a weak D call TRBD1 (5 bases). The CDR3 sequence is 12 residues long. Germline CDR1 is MNHNS and CDR2 is SASEGT. V lost 5 bases, J lost 6 bases, and 10 bases lay in between.

This clonotype occurred a few times. V usage is TRBV10-3 and J usage is TRBJ2-1; D may match TRBD1 or TRBD2 (5 bases each). Trimming took off 6 bases at V and 6 bases at J, with 12 bases between the two ends. In germline, CDR1 is ENHRY, CDR2 SYGVKD. The CDR3 covers 13 residues. CDR3 DNA: TGTGCCATCAGAGGGGACCCCTCCAATGAGCAGTTCTTC. Its protein is CAIRGDPSNEQFF.

CDR3 amino acids: CASKEASGRQETQYF. DNA of the CDR3: TGTGCCAGCAAGGAGGCTAGCGGACGCCAAGAGACCCAGTACTTC. The genes are TRBV2 and TRBJ2-5; 7 bases line up with TRBD2. With 7 bases clipped from V and 1 base from J, the junction kept 9 bases outside the gene matches. The CDR3 has 15 residues. CDR1 is SNHLY and CDR2 is FYNNEI in the germline V gene.

This clonotype was counted only a few times. The chain has TRBV7-9 and TRBJ2-3, with D unresolved. The V end lost 1 base, the J end lost 4 bases, and 9 bases lay between the germline ends. The V gene's germline CDR1 is SEHNR and CDR2 FQNEAQ (reference sequence). The CDR3 runs to 14 residues. This CDR3 reads CASSLVDSSDTQYF. DNA of the CDR3: TGTGCCAGCAGCTTAGTCGACTCCTCAGATACGCAGTATTTT.

This clonotype was seen a handful of times. This chain links TRBV7-8 with TRBJ1-5; D perhaps matches TRBD1 (6 bases). Deletions cut 5 bases from V and 0 bases from J, with 26 bases between. Germline CDR1 and CDR2: SGHVS and FQNEAQ. The CDR3 is made up of 20 amino acids. The CDR3 bases are TGTGCCAGCAGCCCCCCCAGGACAGTGGGAGGAGGATATAGCAATCAGCCCCAGCATTTT. It encodes CASSPPRTVGGGYSNQPQHF.

In this sample, this clonotype turned up a few times. The chain combines TRBV4-2 with TRBJ2-1; 9 nucleotides match TRBD2. There are 16 residues in the CDR3. Germline V gene lookup returns CDR1 LGHNA and CDR2 YNFKEQ. The V segment lost 0 bases and the J segment 5 bases; nucleotides outside the gene matches: 5. The CDR3 DNA sequence: TGTGCCAGCAGCCAAGATCAGGCTAGCGGGAACAATGAGCAGTTCTTC. Amino acid sequence: CASSQDQASGNNEQFF.

This chain links TRBV4-1 with TRBJ1-1; D is perhaps TRBD1 (5 bases). The CDR3 length is 16 residues. The germline V and J ends were trimmed by 0 bases and 1 base, with 12 bases remaining between them. Per the germline V gene, CDR1 is MGHRA and CDR2 is YSYEKL. CDR3 residues: CASSQDTAGPNTEAFF. CDR3 in DNA: TGCGCCAGCAGCCAAGATACAGCGGGGCCGAACACTGAAGCTTTCTTT.

The rearrangement links TRBV29-1 to TRBJ1-2, with 9 bases aligning to TRBD1. There are 18 residues in the CDR3. CDR1 and CDR2 from the germline V gene are SQVTM and ANQGSEA. With 2 bases clipped from V and 3 bases from J, the junction kept 16 bases outside the gene matches. CDR3 DNA sequence: TGCAGCGTTGAACCCCTCCGGACAGGGGCCCAGATGTACTATGGCTACACCTTC. The encoded protein is CSVEPLRTGAQMYYGYTF.

The genes are TRBV6-1 and TRBJ2-6; D is unclear. Trimming took off 1 base at V and 1 base at J, with 17 bases between the two ends. The CDR3 runs 19 residues. Germline V lookup: CDR1 MNHNS, CDR2 SASEGT. The CDR3 loop is CASSEVTRMGVSGANVLTF. The DNA of the CDR3 is TGTGCCAGCAGTGAAGTTACAAGGATGGGCGTTTCTGGGGCCAACGTCCTGACTTTC.

This clonotype was detected once. The conserved final phenylalanine or tryptophan is absent from the CDR3, which likely points to a read error. J is TRBJ2-7 and V is TRBV19; TRBD2 matches at 7 bases. The V and J ends lost 3 bases and 3 bases, in that order; junction bases with no gene match: 2. Germline CDR1 is LNHDA and CDR2 is SQIVND (reference sequence). This CDR3 has 13 amino acids. Written as DNA, the CDR3 is TGTGCCAGTAGTATGGGACTAAGCTACGAGCAGTACTTA. Translated, it gives CASSMGLSYEQYL.

This clonotype has only a few counts. V usage is TRBV15 and J usage is TRBJ2-4, with D possibly being TRBD2 (6 bases). Per the germline V gene, CDR1 is LNHNV and CDR2 is YYDKDF (reference sequence). This CDR3 is 15 amino acids long. V lost 3 bases and J 0 bases, leaving 9 bases between the germline ends. The CDR3 DNA is TGTGCCACCAGCAGCGGGGGTGTAGCCAAAAACATTCAGTACTTC. Translating it yields CATSSGGVAKNIQYF.

This clonotype came up a few times. The CDR3, as DNA: TGTGCCAGCAGCTTAGCGCGGGGGGGGAGAATATCGGAGACCCAGTACTTC. Its translation: CASSLARGGRISETQYF. The chain has TRBV7-8 and TRBJ2-5, with TRBD2 matching 9 bases. The CDR3 is 17 amino acids. CDR1 and CDR2 (germline): SGHVS, FQNEAQ. V lost 0 bases and J lost 5; bases outside the gene matches: 10. The entire variable domain, with the rest obtained from reference TRBV7-8 and TRBJ2-5, is as follows: GAGVSQSPRYKVAKRGQDVALRCDPISGHVSLFWYQQALGQGPEFLTYFQNEAQLDKSGLPSDRFFAERPEGSVSTLKIQRTQQEDSAVYLCASSLARGGRISETQYFGPGTRLLVL.

The genes are TRBV4-1 and TRBJ1-2; D not resolved. The V gene's germline CDR1 is MGHRA and CDR2 YSYEKL. Trimming shortened V by 7 bases and J by 4 bases, and 16 bases separated the two germline ends. This CDR3 is built from 14 residues. CDR3 residues: CASTLGPASYGYTF. CDR3 DNA sequence: TGCGCCAGCACCCTAGGGCCGGCCTCCTATGGCTACACCTTC.

The V and J genes are TRBV20-1 and TRBJ2-5, with 7 bases matching TRBD2. The ends lost 0 bases at V and 2 bases at J; junction bases unmatched: 6. Germline CDR1 is DFQATT and CDR2 is SNEGSKA (reference sequence). This CDR3 contains 15 residues. CDR3 in amino acids: CSARDPRTSQETQYF. DNA of the CDR3: TGCAGTGCTAGAGACCCTAGGACTAGTCAAGAGACCCAGTACTTC.

The sample holds a few counts of this clonotype. The rearrangement joins TRBV19 to TRBJ1-5; the D gene is possibly TRBD1 (6 bases). Trimming took 6 bases from V and 7 from J, leaving 10 bases between them. The CDR3 runs to 12 residues. Germline V gene data show CDR1 as LNHDA and CDR2 as SQIVND (reference sequence). This CDR3 reads CASSRGQQPQHF. The CDR3 DNA follows: TGTGCCAGTAGCCGGGGGCAGCAGCCCCAGCATTTT.

This clonotype was picked up a small number of times. The chain has TRBV2 and TRBJ1-4; 9 positions agree with TRBD1. The CDR3 extends over 16 amino acids. CDR1 is SNHLY, CDR2 FYNNEI, per germline. Trimming at V came to 6 bases and at J to 7 bases, leaving 12 bases not matched to a gene. Here the CDR3 DNA reads TGTGCCAGCAGCGCCTATAACAGGGGGCGCGGTGAAAAACTGTTTTTT. This gives the protein CASSAYNRGRGEKLFF.

The rearrangement uses TRBV19 and TRBJ1-1, with D perhaps TRBD1 (6 bases). The V gene's germline CDR1 is LNHDA and CDR2 SQIVND (reference sequence). The CDR3 consists of 12 residues. The V end lost 3 bases, the J end lost 6 bases, and 8 bases lay between the germline ends. The CDR3 coding sequence is TGTGCCAGTAGTATTACAGGGCCTGAAGCTTTCTTT. The encoded protein is CASSITGPEAFF.

The V gene is TRBV20-1, the J gene TRBJ1-6, with TRBD1 matching 9 bases. Losses at the gene ends were 0 bases for V and 9 bases for J; bases not matched to a gene: 6. CDR1 is DFQATT, CDR2 SNEGSKA, per germline (reference sequence). The CDR3 sequence is 15 residues long. The CDR3 loop is CSARDRDRGGSPLHF. CDR3 coding DNA: TGCAGTGCTAGAGATCGAGACAGGGGGGGTTCACCCCTCCACTTT.

V usage is TRBV27 and J usage is TRBJ2-7; TRBD1 matches at 7 bases. After removal of 5 bases from V and 1 base from J, the junction contained 8 bases not matched to a gene. This CDR3 has 15 amino acids. Germline V gives CDR1 MNHEY, CDR2 SMNVEV (reference sequence). In DNA form, the CDR3 reads TGTGCCAGCAGTCGCTCGACAGGGCGATCCTACGAGCAGTACTTC. It codes for CASSRSTGRSYEQYF.

This chain connects TRBV19 to TRBJ1-5; D gene uncertain. V lost 3 bases, J lost 5 bases, and 20 bases lay in between. This CDR3 is built from 17 residues. Germline V gives CDR1 LNHDA, CDR2 SQIVND (reference sequence). Here the CDR3 DNA reads TGTGCCAGTAGTATCTTCTCGCATTGGCGCGGCGATCAGCCCCAGCATTTT. Encoded protein: CASSIFSHWRGDQPQHF.

The chain is built from TRBV19 and TRBJ1-2, with D tentatively TRBD1 (5 bases). The CDR3 consists of 12 residues. CDR1 and CDR2 (germline): LNHDA, SQIVND (reference sequence). The V and J ends lost 5 bases and 8 bases respectively, with 12 bases between them. The CDR3 DNA is TGTGCCAGTAGTTTAGGGGTCCGGGGCTACACCTTC. Translation: CASSLGVRGYTF. Based on the CDR3 plus reference TRBV19 and TRBJ1-2, the full variable domain is DGGITQSPKYLFRKEGQNVTLSCEQNLNHDAMYWYRQDPGQGLRLIYYSQIVNDFQKGDIAEGYSVSREKKESFPLTVTSAQKNPTAFYLCASSLGVRGYTFGSGTRLTVV.

V usage is TRBV2 and J usage is TRBJ2-7, with D maybe TRBD1 (5 bases). CDR3 size: 14 residues. From germline, CDR1 is SNHLY and CDR2 FYNNEI. Trimming removed 4 bases at V and 0 bases at J, with 10 bases between. The CDR3 spells CASSGQGISYEQYF. The CDR3 DNA reads as TGTGCCAGCAGTGGTCAGGGAATCTCCTACGAGCAGTACTTC. The whole variable domain, remainder taken from reference TRBV2 and TRBJ2-7, is EPEVTQTPSHQVTQMGQEVILRCVPISNHLYFYWYRQILGQKVEFLVSFYNNEISEKSEIFDDQFSVERPDGSNFTLKIRSTKLEDSAMYFCASSGQGISYEQYFGPGTRLTVT.

The rearrangement links TRBV19 to TRBJ1-1; D is possibly TRBD1 (6 bases). CDR1 is LNHDA and CDR2 is SQIVND in the germline V gene (reference sequence). With 6 bases removed from V and 2 bases from J, the gap between germline ends came to 19 bases. The CDR3 is 16 amino acids. This chain's CDR3 is CASRDEAGHPNTEAFF. In DNA, the CDR3 is TGTGCCAGTAGAGATGAGGCGGGACACCCAAACACTGAAGCTTTCTTT.

The V call is TRBV12-3 or TRBV12-4, the J call TRBJ1-1; possibly TRBD1 for D (6 bases). V dropped 1 base and J dropped 6 bases, with 12 bases sitting between them. The CDR3 consists of 14 residues. The CDR3 region has the DNA TGTGCCAGCAGTTTAGGGGGGCGTTTCGCTGAAGCTTTCTTT. Translating it yields CASSLGGRFAEAFF.

This clonotype was found many times. In DNA, the CDR3 is TGTGCCAGCAGTTACAAAGTAGTCGGGACCGTCTCTGGAAACACCATATATTTT. Its protein product is CASSYKVVGTVSGNTIYF. V usage is TRBV6-5 and J usage is TRBJ1-3, with D tentatively TRBD1 (5 bases). Trimming removed 2 bases at V and 0 bases at J, with 17 bases between. This CDR3 is 18 amino acids long. The germline V gene encodes CDR1 MNHEY and CDR2 SVGAGI.

This chain joins TRBV4-1 and TRBJ2-1; 16 nucleotides agree with TRBD2. CDR3 length equals 17 residues. The ends lost 0 bases at V and 8 bases at J; junction bases unmatched: 4. Germline V gene sequence: CDR1 MGHRA, CDR2 YSYEKL. The CDR3 sequence is CASSQESGLAGGYEQFF. The CDR3 DNA sequence: TGCGCCAGCAGCCAAGAATCGGGACTAGCGGGGGGGTATGAGCAGTTCTTC.

This clonotype was picked up many times. The chain has TRBV7-2 and TRBJ2-7; D not resolved. Trimming removed 10 bases at V and 0 bases at J, with 13 bases between. The CDR3 length is 13 residues. Germline V lookup: CDR1 SGHTA, CDR2 FQGNSA. The CDR3 sequence is CATSQWVSYEQYF. The CDR3 bases are TGTGCCACCTCCCAATGGGTCTCCTACGAGCAGTACTTC.